These 29 T cell receptor beta chains originate from one sample sequenced in a study of shared clonotypes between healthy human individuals. The assay was immunoSEQ multiplex PCR, and TCRdb's table has in-frame clones only and misses some. Of approximately 350,000 clones listed, roughly 70% are singletons. Input material: memory CD4+ T cells sorted from blood. Noted subset: CD45RA-negative fraction. The receptor set was obtained from a young man in good health.

CDR3 in DNA: TGTGCCAGCTCACCGACTACTAGCCCCTACAATGAGCAGTTCTTC. It translates to CASSPTTSPYNEQFF. The chain carries TRBV18 and TRBJ2-1; possible D gene TRBD2, 6 bases. CDR3 size: 15 residues. CDR1 and CDR2 (germline): KGHSH, LQKENI. V lost 3 bases to trimming and J lost 2 bases, with 11 bases between them.

This chain joins TRBV28 and TRBJ2-7; TRBD1 or TRBD2 may be the D gene (5 bases each). The CDR3 runs 15 residues. V lost 6 bases and J lost 4, with 19 bases in between. Per germline, CDR1 MDHEN and CDR2 SYDVKM. CDR3 amino acids: CASSYAGTRGYEQYF. The DNA of the CDR3 is TGTGCCAGCAGCTACGCCGGGACGAGAGGATACGAGCAGTACTTC.

This clone appeared a few times. V usage is TRBV10-3 and J usage is TRBJ2-7; 9 positions match TRBD1. This CDR3 region has 13 residues. V gave up 5 bases and J gave up 6 bases; unmatched junction bases: 5. Germline lookup yields CDR1 ENHRY and CDR2 SYGVKD. The CDR3 sequence: CAISQGTGSEQYF. The CDR3 bases are TGTGCCATCAGTCAGGGGACAGGGTCCGAGCAGTACTTC.

The chain has TRBV6-6 and TRBJ1-3; TRBD1 might be the D (5 bases). V was trimmed by 0 bases and J by 3 bases, leaving 9 bases between them. CDR3 length equals 15 residues. The germline V gene encodes CDR1 MNHNY and CDR2 SVGAGI (reference sequence). The chain's CDR3 is CASSYSTGDGNTIYF. For the CDR3, the DNA is TGTGCCAGCAGTTACTCAACAGGTGATGGAAACACCATATATTTT.

The gene calls are TRBV10-1 and TRBJ1-3; perhaps TRBD1 as D (6 bases). Trimming took 1 base from V and 0 from J, leaving 10 bases between them. Germline V gene lookup returns CDR1 WNHNN and CDR2 SYGVQD (reference sequence). The CDR3 totals 16 residues. The CDR3 spells CASSEFQGSSGNTIYF. The CDR3 DNA is TGCGCCAGCAGTGAGTTTCAGGGGAGCTCTGGAAACACCATATATTTT.

This chain uses TRBV29-1 with TRBJ1-1; TRBD1 agrees at 7 bases. With V trimmed by 7 bases and J by 7 bases, 0 bases remained unmatched. Per germline, CDR1 SQVTM and CDR2 ANQGSEA. The CDR3 is 9 residues long. CDR3 sequence (DNA): TGCAGCGCAGGGGGTGAAGCTTTCTTT. Amino acid sequence: CSAGGEAFF.

The chain has TRBV10-3 and TRBJ2-1; TRBD2 is a possible D gene (6 bases). Germline-derived CDR1 and CDR2 are ENHRY and SYGVKD. Deletions cut 6 bases from V and 15 bases from J, with 18 bases between. The CDR3 loop spans 12 amino acids. In nucleotides, the CDR3 is TGTGCCATCAGGGATGCGGGAACAATAGCGTTCTTC. It translates to CAIRDAGTIAFF.

The rearrangement uses TRBV18 and TRBJ2-2; 9 nucleotides line up with TRBD1. This CDR3 comprises 16 residues. CDR1 is KGHSH and CDR2 is LQKENI in the germline V gene. Unmatched junction bases numbered 7, after V lost 2 bases and J lost 6 bases. CDR3 bases: TGTGCCAGCTCACCAGGGACAGGGACCTTGGCCGGGGAGCTGTTTTTT. Protein sequence: CASSPGTGTLAGELFF.

V and J are TRBV18 and TRBJ1-1; tentative D call: TRBD1 (6 bases). Per germline, CDR1 KGHSH and CDR2 LQKENI. The CDR3 is 15 residues long. Trimming took off 4 bases at V and 0 bases at J, with 12 bases between the two ends. CDR3 sequence: CASSQGVDMNTEAFF. As DNA, the CDR3 is TGTGCCAGCTCACAGGGGGTAGATATGAACACTGAAGCTTTCTTT. Filled out from reference TRBV18 and TRBJ1-1, the complete variable domain reads NAGVMQNPRHLVRRRGQEARLRCSPMKGHSHVYWYRQLPEEGLKFMVYLQKENIIDESGMPKERFSAEFPKEGPSILRIQQVVRGDSAAYFCASSQGVDMNTEAFFGQGTRLTVV.

The V call is TRBV5-1, the J call TRBJ2-7, with a tentative D call TRBD1 (5 bases). Trimming removed 4 bases at V and 0 bases at J, with 17 bases between. Germline CDR1 and CDR2: SGHRS and YFSETQ. The CDR3 runs 16 residues. The CDR3 bases are TGCGCCAGCAGCACGGACACAGGCTACCGCTCCTACGAGCAGTACTTC. This codes for CASSTDTGYRSYEQYF.

The CDR3 sequence: CASSSYRTGELFF. CDR3 DNA sequence: TGTGCCAGCAGCTCATATAGGACCGGGGAGCTGTTTTTT. V and J are TRBV7-9 and TRBJ2-2, with D unresolved. The CDR3 length is 13 residues. V lost 4 bases and J lost 5, with 8 bases in between. CDR1 and CDR2 (germline): SEHNR, FQNEAQ (reference sequence).

The chain employs TRBV7-3 and TRBJ2-5, with 11 bases aligning to TRBD2. There are 17 residues in the CDR3. The ends lost 2 bases at V and 5 bases at J; junction bases unmatched: 10. Germline V lookup: CDR1 SGHTA, CDR2 FQGTGA. The CDR3 spells CASSLGLASGRYETQYF. CDR3 sequence (DNA): TGTGCCAGCAGCTTAGGTCTGGCTAGCGGGAGGTATGAGACCCAGTACTTC.

V is TRBV29-1 and J is TRBJ2-2; TRBD1 agrees at 7 bases. V was clipped by 1 base and J by 6 bases; unmatched bases: 11. Germline CDR1 and CDR2: SQVTM and ANQGSEA. The length of the CDR3 is 16 residues. As DNA, the CDR3 is TGCAGCGTTGAAGCTTCCAAGACAGGGTTGGCCGGGGAGCTGTTTTTT. This codes for CSVEASKTGLAGELFF.

Concerning this clone: At one end, the junction sequence differs from germline, possibly due to a read error. The chain links TRBV10-2 to TRBJ2-2; the D gene is possibly TRBD1 (5 bases). The CDR3 is 16 residues long. Germline CDR1 reads WSHSY; CDR2 reads SAAADI. The CDR3: CASMKRQNANIGELFF. CDR3 nucleotide sequence: TGCGCCAGCATGAAACGACAGAACGCGAACATCGGGGAGCTGTTTTTT.

Comments on this clone: Relative to the germline gene, one junction end is altered; a read error may explain this. V gene TRBV18 combines with J gene TRBJ2-7; 8 bases agree with TRBD2. This CDR3 has 12 amino acids. CDR1 and CDR2 from the germline V gene are KGHSH and LQKENI. CDR3 sequence: CASSGGGLSLFF. The CDR3 DNA reads TGTGCCAGCTCCGGGGGGGGGCTCTCTCTCTTCTTC.

The genes are TRBV19 and TRBJ2-7; 7 nucleotides align to TRBD2. With V trimmed by 10 bases and J by 5 bases, 14 bases remained unmatched. Germline V CDR1 and CDR2: LNHDA, SQIVND (reference sequence). This CDR3 has 14 residues. The chain's CDR3 is CATTRRGGVHEQYF. The CDR3 DNA is TGTGCCACCACGCGTCGGGGAGGGGTCCACGAGCAGTACTTC.

The chain uses TRBV2 and TRBJ2-3; 7 nucleotides agree with TRBD2. The J segment lost 4 bases and the V segment lost 5 bases, leaving 6 bases of the junction unmatched. The germline gives CDR1 SNHLY, CDR2 FYNNEI. This CDR3 has 14 amino acids. CDR3 amino acids: CASSIGSGPDTQYF. The CDR3 DNA reads as TGTGCCAGCAGTATAGGTAGCGGGCCAGATACGCAGTATTTT.

This CDR3 reads CASHDSSNQPQHF. The CDR3, as DNA: TGTGCCAGCCACGACAGTTCCAATCAGCCCCAGCATTTT. This chain joins TRBV7-9 and TRBJ1-5, with a weak D call TRBD1 (5 bases). The CDR3 is made up of 13 amino acids. The V end was cut by 8 bases, the J end by 3 bases, with 11 bases between. Germline CDR1 SEHNR, CDR2 FQNEAQ (reference sequence).

This chain uses TRBV7-8 with TRBJ2-2, with a tentative D call TRBD2 (5 bases). The CDR3 has 13 amino acids. Germline loops: CDR1 SGHVS, CDR2 FQNEAQ. V was cut by 6 bases and J by 5 bases, with 10 bases left in between. CDR3 nucleotides: TGTGCCAGCAGTTTATCGGGGACCGGGGAGCTGTTTTTT. It codes for CASSLSGTGELFF.

The chain has TRBV11-2 and TRBJ1-1, with 8 bases aligning to TRBD1. CDR1 is SGHAT and CDR2 is FQNNGV in the germline V gene. The V segment lost 1 base and the J segment 0 bases; nucleotides outside the gene matches: 7. The CDR3 has 17 amino acids. The CDR3 region has the DNA TGTGCCAGCAGCTTAGGTCGACAGGGGTCCATGAACACTGAAGCTTTCTTT. Translated: CASSLGRQGSMNTEAFF.

The J gene is TRBJ2-1, the V gene TRBV20-1; 10 positions match TRBD1. Germline CDR1 reads DFQATT; CDR2 reads SNEGSKA (reference sequence). CDR3 length: 11 residues. CDR3 amino acids: CRGQGRNEQFF. The CDR3 DNA reads TGCAGGGGACAGGGGAGAAATGAGCAGTTCTTC.

The chain couples TRBV10-2 to TRBJ2-7; D is perhaps TRBD1 (7 bases). Germline V gene data show CDR1 as WSHSY and CDR2 as SAAADI. This CDR3 has 16 residues. Trimming cost V 4 bases and J 6 bases, with 22 bases left between them. CDR3 sequence (DNA): TGCGCCAGCAGTGCAGGGGGGACAAGGGGCGAGTCCGAGCAGTACTTC. This sequence encodes CASSAGGTRGESEQYF.

The chain links TRBV19 to TRBJ2-1; tentatively, D is TRBD1 (6 bases). Trimming took 6 bases from V and 5 from J, leaving 17 bases between them. The CDR3 totals 15 residues. Looked up from germline, CDR1 is LNHDA and CDR2 is SQIVND (reference sequence). The CDR3 region is CASRRPGQRNNEQFF. In DNA, the CDR3 is TGTGCCAGTAGACGCCCGGGACAAAGAAACAATGAGCAGTTCTTC. The entire variable domain, with the rest obtained from reference TRBV19 and TRBJ2-1, is as follows: DGGITQSPKYLFRKEGQNVTLSCEQNLNHDAMYWYRQDPGQGLRLIYYSQIVNDFQKGDIAEGYSVSREKKESFPLTVTSAQKNPTAFYLCASRRPGQRNNEQFFGPGTRLTVL.

The J gene is TRBJ2-5, the V gene TRBV19; D is possibly TRBD1 or TRBD2 (6 bases each). CDR3 length equals 15 residues. In germline, CDR1 is LNHDA, CDR2 SQIVND (reference sequence). V was cut by 6 bases and J by 1 base, with 15 bases left in between. The CDR3 here is CASSGYGGPQETQYF. The CDR3 DNA follows: TGTGCCAGTAGCGGGTACGGGGGCCCCCAAGAGACCCAGTACTTC.

This chain links TRBV7-9 with TRBJ1-1; 9 positions match TRBD1. Per germline, CDR1 SEHNR and CDR2 FQNEAQ (reference sequence). This CDR3 is built from 16 residues. Trimming at V came to 5 bases and at J to 1 base, leaving 8 bases not matched to a gene. Here the CDR3 reads CASSPGTGLGNTEAFF. Written as DNA, the CDR3 is TGTGCCAGCAGCCCCGGGACAGGGCTCGGGAACACTGAAGCTTTCTTT.

The chain recombines TRBV19 with TRBJ2-3; 14 positions match TRBD2. Germline-derived CDR1 and CDR2 are LNHDA and SQIVND (reference sequence). The V segment lost 5 bases and the J segment 7 bases; nucleotides outside the gene matches: 5. The CDR3 runs 15 residues. In DNA form, the CDR3 reads TGTGCCAGTAGTTCGGGGACTAGCGGGGGCCATACGCAGTATTTT. Protein sequence: CASSSGTSGGHTQYF. The full variable domain, with the rest looked up from reference TRBV19 and TRBJ2-3, is DGGITQSPKYLFRKEGQNVTLSCEQNLNHDAMYWYRQDPGQGLRLIYYSQIVNDFQKGDIAEGYSVSREKKESFPLTVTSAQKNPTAFYLCASSSGTSGGHTQYFGPGTRLTVL.

The CDR3 reads CASSSGLDTGELFF. The DNA of the CDR3 is TGCGCCAGCAGCAGTGGTTTGGACACCGGGGAGCTGTTTTTT. The chain couples TRBV5-1 to TRBJ2-2; D is ambiguous. Trimming left V 4 bases short and J 3 bases short, with 10 bases between. Germline CDR1 reads SGHRS; CDR2 reads YFSETQ. The CDR3 extends over 14 amino acids.

The chain carries TRBV7-8 and TRBJ2-1; the D gene is possibly TRBD1 (6 bases). This CDR3 is built from 15 residues. V lost 5 bases to trimming and J lost 4 bases, with 15 bases between them. Germline V gene lookup returns CDR1 SGHVS and CDR2 FQNEAQ. The CDR3 coding sequence is TGTGCCAGCAGCGGACGACAGGTTACTTACAATGAGCAGTTCTTC. It is translated as CASSGRQVTYNEQFF. Full variable domain (missing parts from reference TRBV7-8 and TRBJ2-1): GAGVSQSPRYKVAKRGQDVALRCDPISGHVSLFWYQQALGQGPEFLTYFQNEAQLDKSGLPSDRFFAERPEGSVSTLKIQRTQQEDSAVYLCASSGRQVTYNEQFFGPGTRLTVL.

The J gene is TRBJ2-1, the V gene TRBV27, with 7 bases lining up with TRBD2. Losses at the gene ends were 5 bases for V and 3 bases for J; bases not matched to a gene: 13. The germline gives CDR1 MNHEY, CDR2 SMNVEV (reference sequence). This CDR3 has 17 amino acids. CDR3 sequence (DNA): TGTGCCAGCAGTCCCTCAGCCATCGGGAGGAGCTACAATGAGCAGTTCTTC. Translated, it gives CASSPSAIGRSYNEQFF.